A few counts support the clone carrying this T cell receptor beta chain. The method was immunoSEQ multiplex PCR; TCRdb's version includes in-frame clones alone and lacks a portion of them. The sample gives roughly 1 million clones, 60% to 80% of which show up once; about 1.5% is in the top ten. The data originate from a study of shared clonotypes between healthy human individuals. V lost 6 bases and J lost 2, with 22 bases in between. Germline loops: CDR1 LNHDA, CDR2 SQIVND (reference sequence). The CDR3 loop spans 17 amino acids. The sequence was obtained from a man between 18 and 29 years old in good health. V is TRBV19 and J is TRBJ1-1, with D perhaps TRBD1 (6 bases). Sequenced: memory CD4+ T cells sorted from blood. Indicated subset: CD45RA-negative fraction. The CDR3 loop reads CASSSLTLRGRNTEAFF. CDR3 bases: TGTGCCAGTAGCTCCCTTACCCTGCGGGGGCGAAACACTGAAGCTTTCTTT.